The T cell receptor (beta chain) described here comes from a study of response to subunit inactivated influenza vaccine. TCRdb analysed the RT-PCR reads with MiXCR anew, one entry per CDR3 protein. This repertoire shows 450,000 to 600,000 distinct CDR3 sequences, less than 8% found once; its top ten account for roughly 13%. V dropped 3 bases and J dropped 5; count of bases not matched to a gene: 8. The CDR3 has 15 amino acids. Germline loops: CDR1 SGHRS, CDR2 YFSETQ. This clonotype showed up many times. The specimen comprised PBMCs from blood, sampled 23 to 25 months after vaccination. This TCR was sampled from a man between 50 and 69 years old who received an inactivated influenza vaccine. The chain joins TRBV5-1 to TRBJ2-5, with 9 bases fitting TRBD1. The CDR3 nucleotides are TGCGCCAGCAGCTCAGAACCCACAGGGGGCGAGACCCAGTACTTC. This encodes CASSSEPTGGETQYF.